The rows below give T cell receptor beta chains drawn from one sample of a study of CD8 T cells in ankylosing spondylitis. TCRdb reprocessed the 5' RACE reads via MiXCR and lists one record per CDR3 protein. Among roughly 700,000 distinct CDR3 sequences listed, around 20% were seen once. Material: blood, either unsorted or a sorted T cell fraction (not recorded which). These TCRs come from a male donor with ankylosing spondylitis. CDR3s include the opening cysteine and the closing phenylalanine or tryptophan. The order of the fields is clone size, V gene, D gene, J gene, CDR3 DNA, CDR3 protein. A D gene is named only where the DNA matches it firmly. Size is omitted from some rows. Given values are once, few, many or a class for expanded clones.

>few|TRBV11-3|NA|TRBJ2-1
TGTGCCAGCGGGGGCAGGGGTTTCTATGAGCAGTTCTTC
CASGGRGFYEQFF
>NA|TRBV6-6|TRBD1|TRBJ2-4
TGTGCCAGCACCGGACAGGGGGAGATAGCCAAAAACATTCAGTACTTC
CASTGQGEIAKNIQYF
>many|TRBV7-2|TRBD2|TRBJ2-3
TGTGCCAGCAGCTTAGGGACCACCAGCGGGATGGGTACGCAGTATTTT
CASSLGTTSGMGTQYF
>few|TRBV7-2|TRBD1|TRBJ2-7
TGTGCCAGCAGCGAAGACAGGGGAGGCTCCTACGAGCAGTACTTC
CASSEDRGGSYEQYF
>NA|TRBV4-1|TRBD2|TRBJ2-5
TGCGCCAGCAGCCAAGACGATTTAGCGGGGATAATGGGGGCCCAGTACTTC
CASSQDDLAGIMGAQYF
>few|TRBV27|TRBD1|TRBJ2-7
TGTGCCAGCAGCCTCAGACAGGGGCTCTCCTACGAGCAGTACTTC
CASSLRQGLSYEQYF
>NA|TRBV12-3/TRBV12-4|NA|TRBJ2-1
TGTGCCAGCACCCTAAGGGGTTTCTACAATGAGCAGTTCTTC
CASTLRGFYNEQFF
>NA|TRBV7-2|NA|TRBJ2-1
TGTGCCAGCAGCTTAGCTAGATCCGTCTCCTACAATGAGCAGTTCTTC
CASSLARSVSYNEQFF
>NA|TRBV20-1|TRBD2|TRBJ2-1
TGCAGTGCTAGAAGACTAGCGGGGGCCGAATCCAATGAGCAGTTCTTC
CSARRLAGAESNEQFF
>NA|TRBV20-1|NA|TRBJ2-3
TGCAGTGCCCTCCCCGCGCCAAGCACAGATACGCAGTATTTT
CSALPAPSTDTQYF
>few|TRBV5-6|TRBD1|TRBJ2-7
TGTGCCAGCAGTCATAATCCGGGACAGGGTATGCACGAGCAGTACTTC
CASSHNPGQGMHEQYF
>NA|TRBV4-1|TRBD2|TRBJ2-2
TGCGCCAGCAGCCAAATAGCGGGAGGGTCCACCGGGGAGCTGTTTTTT
CASSQIAGGSTGELFF
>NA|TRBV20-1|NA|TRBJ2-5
TGCAGTGCTAGAGGGGACGTTTTCCAAGAGACCCAGTACTTC
CSARGDVFQETQYF
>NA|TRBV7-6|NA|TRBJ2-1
TGTGCCAGCAGCTTCGGGTCTACCACCTACAATGAGCAGTTCTTC
CASSFGSTTYNEQFF
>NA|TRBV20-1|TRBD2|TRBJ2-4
TGCAGTCCCGAAGGGACCGGGAGGGCCGTCAAAAACATTCAGTACTTC
CSPEGTGRAVKNIQYF
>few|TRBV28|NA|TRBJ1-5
TGTGCCAGCAAAGTCCCCTTGGAGCAGCCCCAGCATTTT
CASKVPLEQPQHF
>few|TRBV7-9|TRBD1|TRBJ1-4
TGTGCCAGCAGCTCTATGACAGGGGCAGAGGAACTGTTTTTT
CASSSMTGAEELFF
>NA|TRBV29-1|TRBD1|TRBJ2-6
TGCAGCGTTGAAGGACAGGGGGCGCGGGGGGCCAACGTCCTGACTTTC
CSVEGQGARGANVLTF
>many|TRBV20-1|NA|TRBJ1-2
TGCAGTGCTATGGACAGCTATGGCTACACCTTC
CSAMDSYGYTF
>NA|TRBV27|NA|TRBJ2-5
TGTGCCAGCTCCTTTAGCAGGGTGGAGACCCAGTACTTC
CASSFSRVETQYF
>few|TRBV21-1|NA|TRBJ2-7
TGTGCCAGCAGCATCTCGGAGGATGGCTACGAGCAGTACTTC
CASSISEDGYEQYF
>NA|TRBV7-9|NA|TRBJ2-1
TGTGCCAGCAGACCGGCCCCAGATGAGCAGTTCTTC
CASRPAPDEQFF
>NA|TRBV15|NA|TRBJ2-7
TGTGCCACCAGCAGGGCAGACGGAGCCTACGAGCAGTACTTC
CATSRADGAYEQYF
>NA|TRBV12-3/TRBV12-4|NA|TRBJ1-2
TGTGCCAGCAGTTTCTCCTTGGGGGGGGGCAGAAACTATGGCTACACCTTC
CASSFSLGGGRNYGYTF
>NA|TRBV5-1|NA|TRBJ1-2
TGCGCCAGCTCTGTCGACAGGAGTTCACTCTATGGCTACACCTTC
CASSVDRSSLYGYTF
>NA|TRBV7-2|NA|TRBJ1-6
TGTGCCAGCAGCCCGCTCGCAAGGACCGGAGGTTCACCCCTCCACTTT
CASSPLARTGGSPLHF
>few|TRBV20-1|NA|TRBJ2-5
TGCAGTGCTATCCTCCGGGACCAGGGGACCCAGTACTTC
CSAILRDQGTQYF
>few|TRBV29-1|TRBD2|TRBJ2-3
TGCAGCGTGGAGGGACTAGCGGGAGAGACGCTATCCACAGATACGCAGTATTTT
CSVEGLAGETLSTDTQYF
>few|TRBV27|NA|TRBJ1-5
TGTGCCAGCAGTTTATCGAGCAGGGGTTTGCAGCCCCAGCATTTT
CASSLSSRGLQPQHF
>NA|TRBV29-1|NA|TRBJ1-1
TGCAGCGGAAACCCGGGCAACACTGAAGCTTTCTTT
CSGNPGNTEAFF
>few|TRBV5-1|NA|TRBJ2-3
TGCGCCAGCAGCTTGGAACGGGGGACAGATACGCAGTATTTT
CASSLERGTDTQYF
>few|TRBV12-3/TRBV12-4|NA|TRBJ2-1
TGTGCCAGCAGCTCGGGGGAATTTCTTCATGAGCAGTTCTTC
CASSSGEFLHEQFF
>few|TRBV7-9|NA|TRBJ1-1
TGTGCCAGCAGCCAATACCAGGGGACGACTGAAGCTTTCTTT
CASSQYQGTTEAFF
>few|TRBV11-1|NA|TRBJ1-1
TGTGCCAGCAGCTTAGGTGGCATCGTTCTCCACCGGGACACTGAAGCTTTCTTT
CASSLGGIVLHRDTEAFF
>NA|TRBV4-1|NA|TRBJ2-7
TGCGCCAGCAGCCAAGCTAGCGAATCCTACGAGCAGTACTTC
CASSQASESYEQYF
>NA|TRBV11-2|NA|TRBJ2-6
TGTGCCAGCAGCTTTCTCTCTGGGGCCAACGTCCTGACTTTC
CASSFLSGANVLTF
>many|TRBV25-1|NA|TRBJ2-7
TGTGCCAGCAGTGCGAGTCTTTCTTACGAGCAGTACTTC
CASSASLSYEQYF
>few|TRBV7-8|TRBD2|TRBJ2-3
TGTGCCAGCAGCCGCCGGGCTAGCGGGGGGCGCACAGATACGCAGTATTTT
CASSRRASGGRTDTQYF
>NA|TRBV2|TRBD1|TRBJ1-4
TGTGCCAGCAGTAAGACAGGGGGCTCTCAGGAAAAACTGTTTTTT
CASSKTGGSQEKLFF
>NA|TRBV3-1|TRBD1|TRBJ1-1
TGTGCCAGCAGCCGCCGGACAGGGTCGGCCACTGAAGCTTTCTTT
CASSRRTGSATEAFF
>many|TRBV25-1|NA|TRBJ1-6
TGTGCCAGCAGTGGAAGTTCCTATAATTCACCCCTCCACTTT
CASSGSSYNSPLHF
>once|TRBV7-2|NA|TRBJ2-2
TGTGCCAGCAGCTCCAATAGCCCTCCCGGGGAGCTGTTTTTT
CASSSNSPPGELFF
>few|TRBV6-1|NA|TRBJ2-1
TGTGCCAGCAAATCAGGGAACTACAATGAGCAGTTCTTC
CASKSGNYNEQFF
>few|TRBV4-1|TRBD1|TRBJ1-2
TGCGCCAGCAGCCAAGAACCCCGGGACAGGGACATGGGTGGCTACACCTTC
CASSQEPRDRDMGGYTF
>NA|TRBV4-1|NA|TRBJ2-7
TGCGCCAGCAGCCAAGATGGCTCAGGGGCGTTCTACGAGCAGTACTTC
CASSQDGSGAFYEQYF
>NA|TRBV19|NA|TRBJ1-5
TGTGCCAGTAGTCCTTCCGGGAGCCCAGCGGGTCAGCCCCAGCATTTT
CASSPSGSPAGQPQHF
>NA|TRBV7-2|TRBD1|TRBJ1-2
TGTGCCAGCAGCTTAGCCGACAGGGATAACTATGGCTACACCTTC
CASSLADRDNYGYTF
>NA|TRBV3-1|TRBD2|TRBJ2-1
TGTGCCAGCAGCCAAGTGGGTAGCGGGGACTACAATGAGCAGTTCTTC
CASSQVGSGDYNEQFF
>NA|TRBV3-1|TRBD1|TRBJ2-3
TGTGCCAGCAGCCAACAGGGGGTGAAGCAGTATTTT
CASSQQGVKQYF
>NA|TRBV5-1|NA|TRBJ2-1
TGCGCCAGCAGCGACTACAGTATAGAGCAGTTCTTC
CASSDYSIEQFF
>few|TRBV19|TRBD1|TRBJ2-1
TGTGCCAGTAGCTTGACAGGGACCCTGCGTGAGCAGTTCTTC
CASSLTGTLREQFF
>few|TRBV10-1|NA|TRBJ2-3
TGCGCCAGCAGTGACTACCCTCTCACAGATACGCAGTATTTT
CASSDYPLTDTQYF
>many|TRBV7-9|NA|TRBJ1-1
TGTGCCAGCAGCTCTACCTTGCCGGTTGCTGGGACTGAAGCTTTCTTT
CASSSTLPVAGTEAFF
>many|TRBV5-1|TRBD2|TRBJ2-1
TGCGCCAGCCGACTAGCGGGGGCGGAGCAGTTCTTC
CASRLAGAEQFF
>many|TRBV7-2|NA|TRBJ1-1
TGTGCCAGCAGCTCAGGACAGAGCATGAACACTGAAGCTTTCTTT
CASSSGQSMNTEAFF